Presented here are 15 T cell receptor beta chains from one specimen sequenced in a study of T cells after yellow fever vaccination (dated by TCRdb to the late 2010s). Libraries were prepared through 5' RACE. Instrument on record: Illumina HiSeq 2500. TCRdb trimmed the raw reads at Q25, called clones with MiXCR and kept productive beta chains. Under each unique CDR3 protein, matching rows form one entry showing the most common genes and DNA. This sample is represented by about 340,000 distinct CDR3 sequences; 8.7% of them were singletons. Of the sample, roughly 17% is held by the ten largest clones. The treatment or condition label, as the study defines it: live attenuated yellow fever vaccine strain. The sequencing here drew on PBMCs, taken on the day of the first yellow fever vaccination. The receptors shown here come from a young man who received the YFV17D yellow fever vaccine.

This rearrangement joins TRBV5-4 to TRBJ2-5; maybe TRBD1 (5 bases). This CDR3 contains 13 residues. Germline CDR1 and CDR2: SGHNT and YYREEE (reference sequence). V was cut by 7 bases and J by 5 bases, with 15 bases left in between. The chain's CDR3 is CASGAPGVETQYF. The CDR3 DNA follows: TGTGCCAGCGGGGCCCCCGGTGTCGAGACCCAGTACTTC.

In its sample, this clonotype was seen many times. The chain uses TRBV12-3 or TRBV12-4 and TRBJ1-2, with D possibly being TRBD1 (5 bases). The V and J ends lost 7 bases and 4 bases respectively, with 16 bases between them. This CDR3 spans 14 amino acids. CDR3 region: CASTSQGLGYGYTF. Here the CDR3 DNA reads TGTGCCAGCACCAGTCAGGGTTTGGGCTATGGCTACACCTTC.

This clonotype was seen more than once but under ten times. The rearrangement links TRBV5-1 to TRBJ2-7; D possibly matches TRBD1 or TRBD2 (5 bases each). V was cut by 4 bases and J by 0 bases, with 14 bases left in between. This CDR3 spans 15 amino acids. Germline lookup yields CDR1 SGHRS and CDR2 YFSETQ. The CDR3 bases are TGCGCCAGCAGCCGACGGGACCTGAGCTCCTACGAGCAGTACGTC. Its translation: CASSRRDLSSYEQYV.

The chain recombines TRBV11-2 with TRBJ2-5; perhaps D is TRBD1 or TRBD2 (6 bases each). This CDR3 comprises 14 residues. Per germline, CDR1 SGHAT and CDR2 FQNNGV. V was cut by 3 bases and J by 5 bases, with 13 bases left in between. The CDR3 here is CASSLVLGGETQYF. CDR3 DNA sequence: TGTGCCAGCAGCTTGGTTTTAGGGGGGGAGACCCAGTACTTC. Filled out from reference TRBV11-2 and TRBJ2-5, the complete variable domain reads EAGVAQSPRYKIIEKRQSVAFWCNPISGHATLYWYQQILGQGPKLLIQFQNNGVVDDSQLPKDRFSAERLKGVDSTLKIQPAKLEDSAVYLCASSLVLGGETQYFGPGTRLLVL.

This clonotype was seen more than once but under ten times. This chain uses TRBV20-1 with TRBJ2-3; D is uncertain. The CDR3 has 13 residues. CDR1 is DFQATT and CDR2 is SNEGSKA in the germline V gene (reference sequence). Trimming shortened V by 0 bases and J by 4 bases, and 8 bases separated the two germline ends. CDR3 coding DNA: TGCAGTGCTAGAGAGCCAGACCCAGATACGCAGTATTTT. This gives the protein CSAREPDPDTQYF.

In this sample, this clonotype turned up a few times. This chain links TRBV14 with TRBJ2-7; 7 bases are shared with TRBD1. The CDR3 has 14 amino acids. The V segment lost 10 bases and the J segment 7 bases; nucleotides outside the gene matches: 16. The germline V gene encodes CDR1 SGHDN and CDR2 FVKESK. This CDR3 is CATQTGTEAQEQYV. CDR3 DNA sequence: TGTGCCACCCAGACAGGGACAGAAGCCCAGGAGCAGTACGTC.

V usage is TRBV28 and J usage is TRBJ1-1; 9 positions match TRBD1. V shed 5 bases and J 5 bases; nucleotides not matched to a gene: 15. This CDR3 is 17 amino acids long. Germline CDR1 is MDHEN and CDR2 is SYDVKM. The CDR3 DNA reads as TGTGCCAGCAGTCCCCCCGGGACAGGGTCTGGAGATACTGAAGCTTTCTTT. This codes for CASSPPGTGSGDTEAFF.

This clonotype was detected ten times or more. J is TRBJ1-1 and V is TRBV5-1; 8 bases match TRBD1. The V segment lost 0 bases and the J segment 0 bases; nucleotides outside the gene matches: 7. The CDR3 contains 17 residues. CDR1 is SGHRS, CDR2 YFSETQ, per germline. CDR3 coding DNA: TGCGCCAGCAGCTTGGGGGCAGGGGGCTTTATGAACACTGAAGCTTTCTTT. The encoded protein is CASSLGAGGFMNTEAFF.

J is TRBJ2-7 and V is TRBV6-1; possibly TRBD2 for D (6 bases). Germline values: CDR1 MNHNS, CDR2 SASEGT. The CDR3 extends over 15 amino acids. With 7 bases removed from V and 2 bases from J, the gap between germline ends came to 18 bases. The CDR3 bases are TGTGCCAGCAACCCCGGGACGGCGGGACCCTACGAGCAGTACTTC. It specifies CASNPGTAGPYEQYF.

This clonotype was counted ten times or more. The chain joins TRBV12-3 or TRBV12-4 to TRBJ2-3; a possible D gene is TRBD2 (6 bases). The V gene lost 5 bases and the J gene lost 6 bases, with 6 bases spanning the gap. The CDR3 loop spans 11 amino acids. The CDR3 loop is CASSGGDTQYF. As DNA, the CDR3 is TGTGCCAGCAGTGGAGGGGATACGCAGTATTTT.

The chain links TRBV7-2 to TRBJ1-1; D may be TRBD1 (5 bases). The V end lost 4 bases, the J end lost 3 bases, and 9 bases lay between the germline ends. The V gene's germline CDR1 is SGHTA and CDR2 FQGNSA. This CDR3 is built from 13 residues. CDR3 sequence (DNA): TGTGCCAGCAGCTGGGCACAGGACACTGAAGCTTTCTTT. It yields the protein CASSWAQDTEAFF.

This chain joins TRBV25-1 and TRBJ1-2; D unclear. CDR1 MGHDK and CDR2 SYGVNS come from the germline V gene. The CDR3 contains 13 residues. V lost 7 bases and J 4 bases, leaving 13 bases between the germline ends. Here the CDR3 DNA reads TGTGCCAGCATTAGGGTTTTGTTCTATGGCTACACCTTC. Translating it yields CASIRVLFYGYTF.

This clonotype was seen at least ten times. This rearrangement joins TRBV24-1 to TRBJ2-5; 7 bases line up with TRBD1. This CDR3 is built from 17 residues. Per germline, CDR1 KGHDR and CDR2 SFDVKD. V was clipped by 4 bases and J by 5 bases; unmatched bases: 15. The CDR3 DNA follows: TGTGCCACCAGTGACAACATAAGGGGGCAGGGAAATGAGACCCAGTACTTC. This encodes CATSDNIRGQGNETQYF.

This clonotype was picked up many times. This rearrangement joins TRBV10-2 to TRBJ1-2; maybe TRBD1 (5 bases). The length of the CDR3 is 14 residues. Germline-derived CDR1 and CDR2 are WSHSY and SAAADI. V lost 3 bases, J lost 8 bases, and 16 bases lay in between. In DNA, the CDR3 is TGCGCCAGCAGTGAACAGGCCCCCGAAGGAGGCTACACCTTC. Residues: CASSEQAPEGGYTF.

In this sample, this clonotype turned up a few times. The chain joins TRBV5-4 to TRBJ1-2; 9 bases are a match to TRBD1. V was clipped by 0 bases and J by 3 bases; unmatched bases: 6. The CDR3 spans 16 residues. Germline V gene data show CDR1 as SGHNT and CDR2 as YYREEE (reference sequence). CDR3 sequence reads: CASSLGTGGNDYGYTF. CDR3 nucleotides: TGTGCCAGCAGCTTGGGTACAGGGGGCAATGACTATGGCTACACCTTC.